The clone carrying this T cell receptor (beta chain) showed up just a few times. Antigen unknown. Combining a sample-barcoded 5' primer with a J-beta primer mix, a second PCR ran for about 7 to 12 cycles. MiXCR, applied by TCRdb to the 5' RACE reads, yields one record per CDR3 protein. This sample yields 800,000 to 950,000 distinct CDR3 sequences, of which about 37% are seen a single time; 10% to 15% belongs to the top ten. The CDR3 contains 15 residues. Trimming removed 4 bases at V and 5 bases at J, with 14 bases between. The V gene's germline CDR1 is LGHDT and CDR2 YNNKEL (reference sequence). This sample was included in a study of blood T cells in healthy people across ages. Study-wide results and caveats: Both naive CD4+ cell counts and diversity were greater in long-lived donors than in aged donors.

Sample donors were healthy Caucasian individuals that came from Russia, aged roughly 6 to 95. The amount of total RNA extracted per sample was at least 6 micrograms. The genes are TRBV3-1 and TRBJ1-4; D gene uncertain. The sample consisted of blood. This sequence was found in a man in his late teens or twenties in good health. The chain's CDR3 is CASSPGWRTNEKLFF. CDR3 in DNA: TGTGCCAGCAGCCCCGGCTGGCGGACGAATGAAAAACTGTTTTTT. Variable domain in full (rest from reference TRBV3-1 and TRBJ1-4): DTAVSQTPKYLVTQMGNDKSIKCEQNLGHDTMYWYKQDSKKFLKIMFSYNNKELIINETVPNRFSPKSPDKAHLNLHINSLELGDSAVYFCASSPGWRTNEKLFFGSGTQLSVL.